Below, 14 T cell receptor beta chains from the same sample are listed, as sequenced in a study of monozygotic twins with cystic fibrosis. Sequenced by immunoSEQ multiplex PCR; TCRdb stores in-frame clones only, minus some. Altogether around 20,000 clones are present, 85% to 90% being singletons, with the ten largest covering 1% to 1.5%. Material for sequencing was blood. All receptors derive from a woman aged 25 to 39 with cystic fibrosis.

The chain recombines TRBV6-1 with TRBJ2-1, with 10 bases aligning to TRBD2. The CDR3 runs to 15 residues. Germline V gene data show CDR1 as MNHNS and CDR2 as SASEGT. Trimming at V came to 5 bases and at J to 8 bases, leaving 9 bases not matched to a gene. The CDR3 region is CASSNRAGGLYEQFF. The CDR3 coding sequence is TGTGCCAGCAGTAACCGAGCGGGGGGGCTCTATGAGCAGTTCTTC.

The rearrangement links TRBV5-6 to TRBJ2-1, with D possibly being TRBD1 (6 bases). Trimming removed 4 bases at V and 4 bases at J, with 12 bases between. CDR3 size: 14 residues. Germline CDR1 is SGHDT and CDR2 is YYEEEE. The CDR3 nucleotides are TGTGCCAGCAGCCGGACAGCTAATTACAATGAGCAGTTCTTC. It is translated as CASSRTANYNEQFF.

The V call is TRBV28, the J call TRBJ1-5; D unclear. This CDR3 region has 15 residues. V was trimmed by 6 bases and J by 5 bases, leaving 17 bases between them. Germline V gene data show CDR1 as MDHEN and CDR2 as SYDVKM. CDR3 DNA sequence: TGTGCCAGCAGAGTCCGCACCCGTCCTCATCAGCCCCAGCATTTT. It specifies CASRVRTRPHQPQHF.

The J gene is TRBJ2-2, the V gene TRBV4-3, with no clear D. Germline lookup yields CDR1 LGHNA and CDR2 YSLEER. The V end lost 0 bases, the J end lost 1 base, and 15 bases lay between the germline ends. The CDR3 contains 18 residues. The CDR3, as DNA: TGCGCCAGCAGCCAAGATAGGGTGTGGGAAGGGAACACCGGGGAGCTGTTTTTT. Translating it yields CASSQDRVWEGNTGELFF.

The chain has TRBV7-6 and TRBJ1-1, with D possibly being TRBD1 (5 bases). Deletions cut 5 bases from V and 1 base from J, with 14 bases between. Germline lookup yields CDR1 SGHVS and CDR2 FNYEAQ. The CDR3 is 15 amino acids. The CDR3 sequence is CASSDRTLENTEAFF. The CDR3 DNA follows: TGTGCCAGCAGCGACCGGACACTGGAGAACACTGAAGCTTTCTTT.

The gene calls are TRBV28 and TRBJ2-7, with D unresolved. The CDR3 loop spans 11 amino acids. Trimming pared 10 bases from V and 3 bases from J, leaving 10 bases between. Per the germline V gene, CDR1 is MDHEN and CDR2 is SYDVKM. The CDR3 here is CATSWGYEQYF. In DNA, the CDR3 is TGTGCCACCTCTTGGGGCTACGAGCAGTACTTC.

V gene TRBV6-5 combines with J gene TRBJ2-7, with D unclear. The germline V gene has CDR1 MNHEY and CDR2 SVGAGI. Trimming removed 3 bases at V and 2 bases at J, with 8 bases between. The CDR3 extends over 13 amino acids. The CDR3 here is CASSYRRAYEQYF. The CDR3 coding sequence is TGTGCCAGCAGTTATCGTCGGGCCTACGAGCAGTACTTC.

The chain couples TRBV5-5 to TRBJ2-7; a possible D gene is TRBD2 (6 bases). The V gene's germline CDR1 is SGHKS and CDR2 YYEKEE (reference sequence). The CDR3 is made up of 15 amino acids. Trimming took 1 base from V and 5 from J, leaving 16 bases between them. The CDR3 loop reads CASSLRPVEGNEQYF. The CDR3 nucleotides read TGTGCCAGCAGCTTGAGACCGGTGGAGGGGAACGAGCAGTACTTC.

This clone was counted between two and nine times. The chain joins TRBV2 to TRBJ1-2; D ambiguous. Per the germline V gene, CDR1 is SNHLY and CDR2 is FYNNEI. The CDR3 loop spans 11 amino acids. Trimming took off 3 bases at V and 3 bases at J, with 2 bases between the two ends. CDR3 DNA sequence: TGTGCCAGCAGTGAGCACTATGGCTACACCTTC. Residues: CASSEHYGYTF.

The V and J genes are TRBV30 and TRBJ2-7, with 8 nucleotides matching TRBD1. CDR3 length: 13 residues. Per the germline V gene, CDR1 is GTSNPN and CDR2 is SVGIG (reference sequence). V shed 5 bases and J 3 bases; nucleotides not matched to a gene: 6. The CDR3 nucleotides read TGTGCCTGGGGGGGGACAGGCGACTACGAGCAGTACTTC. Translating it yields CAWGGTGDYEQYF.

The chain is built from TRBV15 and TRBJ1-2; D is ambiguous. The V gene's germline CDR1 is LNHNV and CDR2 YYDKDF (reference sequence). Trimming shortened V by 0 bases and J by 8 bases, and 13 bases separated the two germline ends. CDR3 length equals 14 residues. This CDR3 reads CATSRDRAGLGYTF. The DNA for the CDR3 is TGTGCCACCAGCAGAGATCGCGCGGGCCTGGGCTACACCTTC. The entire variable domain, with the rest obtained from reference TRBV15 and TRBJ1-2, is as follows: DAMVIQNPRYQVTQFGKPVTLSCSQTLNHNVMYWYQQKSSQAPKLLFHYYDKDFNNEADTPDNFQSRRPNTSFCFLDIRSPGLGDTAMYLCATSRDRAGLGYTFGSGTRLTVV.

This rearrangement joins TRBV7-6 to TRBJ1-6; maybe TRBD1 (5 bases). V lost 3 bases to trimming and J lost 7 bases, with 13 bases between them. The CDR3 contains 15 residues. Germline V gene sequence: CDR1 SGHVS, CDR2 FNYEAQ. CDR3 region: CASSFRDGGNSPLHF. Here the CDR3 DNA reads TGTGCCAGCAGCTTTCGGGACGGAGGGAATTCACCCCTCCACTTT. The variable domain in full, completed from reference TRBV7-6 and TRBJ1-6, reads GAGVSQSPRYKVTKRGQDVALRCDPISGHVSLYWYRQALGQGPEFLTYFNYEAQQDKSGLPNDRFSAERPEGSISTLTIQRTEQRDSAMYRCASSFRDGGNSPLHFGNGTRLTVT.

In this sample, this clone turned up a few times. This chain joins TRBV7-8 and TRBJ1-2, with D possibly being TRBD1 (6 bases). Per germline, CDR1 SGHVS and CDR2 FQNEAQ. This CDR3 is 14 amino acids long. Trimming took off 5 bases at V and 5 bases at J, with 15 bases between the two ends. CDR3 sequence: CASSLNGGPYGYTF. The CDR3 nucleotides are TGTGCCAGCAGCCTCAACGGGGGGCCTTATGGCTACACCTTC.

The rearrangement joins TRBV6-1 to TRBJ2-7; either TRBD1 or TRBD2 may fit D (5 bases each). In germline, CDR1 is MNHNS, CDR2 SASEGT. CDR3 length: 14 amino acids. This chain's CDR3 is CATRRDLVSHEQYF. CDR3 DNA: TGTGCTACCCGCAGGGACCTAGTATCCCACGAGCAGTACTTC.